This T cell receptor (beta chain) appears in the sequencing data of a study of shared clonotypes between healthy human individuals. Clones were sequenced by immunoSEQ multiplex PCR, and TCRdb holds only the in-frame ones, with some missing. This table holds 600,000 or so clones, 98% found once. It was CD45RO-negative cells, positively selected for CCR7, that made up naive CD8 cells, with terminally differentiated effector memory CD45RA+ cells excluded. The V and J ends lost 1 base and 3 bases, in that order; junction bases with no gene match: 9. Germline values: CDR1 LGHNA, CDR2 YSLEER. The CDR3 spans 17 residues.

The sample comprised naive CD8+ T cells sorted from blood. The V gene is TRBV4-3, the J gene TRBJ2-1, with 7 bases fitting TRBD1. The receptor was derived from a young man in good health. The CDR3 spells CASSQGGDRTYYNEQFF. The DNA of the CDR3 is TGCGCCAGCAGCCAAGGTGGGGACAGAACTTACTACAATGAGCAGTTCTTC.